This TCR beta chain was observed in a study of vaccination and CD4 T cells after COVID-19. The CDR3 covers 12 residues. V was clipped by 5 bases and J by 12 bases; unmatched bases: 7. Germline CDR1 SGHAT, CDR2 FQNNGV. Turning to this clonotype: As yet, its antigen is unknown.

An Oncomine TCR Beta short-read assay was used to sequence the DNA from cultured CD4+ T cells. Each CDR3 protein gets one entry after TCRdb re-called the PCR reads with MiXCR. The repertoire holds around 19,000 distinct CDR3 sequences, with approximately 50% as singletons. Regarding treatment: 10-day PBMC culture with coronavirus spike peptide pools or control peptides (ViraFEST assay). The J gene is TRBJ1-2, the V gene TRBV11-2, with 9 bases identical to TRBD1. The receptor comes from a human donor who had recovered from COVID-19. The source material was CD4+ T cells from blood, cultured in vitro. The CDR3 reads CASSGRTGDDTF. For the CDR3, the DNA is TGTGCCAGCAGCGGACGGACAGGGGATGACACCTTC.